This T cell receptor beta chain emerged from a study of vaccination and CD4 T cells after COVID-19. Study-wide background: Convalescents were six males and four females, two of them Hispanic. The peptides that stimulated the cells were overlapping spike peptides from SARS-CoV-2, HCoV-NL63, HCoV-OC43 and HCoV-229E.

The table lists this clonotype with a few counts. Antigen specificity is unknown. Cultured CD4+ T cells had their DNA profiled by the Oncomine TCR Beta short-read assay. TCRdb redid the calling of the PCR reads with MiXCR, one entry per CDR3 protein. The sample lists about 12,000 distinct CDR3 sequences; roughly 67% were seen once. Germline CDR1 reads MNHEY; CDR2 reads SVGEGT. The V gene lost 0 bases and the J gene lost 2 bases, with 10 bases spanning the gap. CDR3 length: 15 residues. Regarding treatment: approximately 9-day PBMC culture with coronavirus spike peptide pools or control peptides (ViraFEST assay).

The TCR originated in a human donor who had recovered from COVID-19. The chain employs TRBV6-2 or TRBV6-3 and TRBJ1-2; D gene unclear. What was sequenced was CD4+ T cells from blood, cultured in vitro. This chain's CDR3 is CASSYSAYRNYGYTF. The CDR3 bases are TGTGCCAGCAGTTACTCGGCTTACAGAAACTATGGCTACACCTTC.